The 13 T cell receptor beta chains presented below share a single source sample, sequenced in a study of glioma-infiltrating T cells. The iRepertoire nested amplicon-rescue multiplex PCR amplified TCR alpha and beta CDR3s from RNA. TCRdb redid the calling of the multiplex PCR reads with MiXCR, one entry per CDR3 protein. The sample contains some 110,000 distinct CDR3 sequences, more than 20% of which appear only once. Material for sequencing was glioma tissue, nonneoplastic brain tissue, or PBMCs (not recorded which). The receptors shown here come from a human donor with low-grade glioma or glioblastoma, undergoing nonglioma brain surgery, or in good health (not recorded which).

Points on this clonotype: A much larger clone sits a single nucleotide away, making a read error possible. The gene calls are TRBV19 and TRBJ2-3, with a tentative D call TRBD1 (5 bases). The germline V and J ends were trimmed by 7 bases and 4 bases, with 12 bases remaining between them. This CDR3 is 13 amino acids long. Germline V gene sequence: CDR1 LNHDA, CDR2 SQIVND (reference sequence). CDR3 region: CASKDMNADTQYF. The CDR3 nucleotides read TGTGCCAGTAAGGACATGAACGCAGATACGCAGTATTTT.

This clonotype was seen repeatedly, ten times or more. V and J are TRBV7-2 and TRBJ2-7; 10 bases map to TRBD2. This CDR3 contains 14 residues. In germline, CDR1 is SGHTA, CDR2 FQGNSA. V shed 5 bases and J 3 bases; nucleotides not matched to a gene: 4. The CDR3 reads CASSPTSGVYEQYF. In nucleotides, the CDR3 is TGTGCCAGCAGCCCCACTAGCGGGGTCTACGAGCAGTACTTC.

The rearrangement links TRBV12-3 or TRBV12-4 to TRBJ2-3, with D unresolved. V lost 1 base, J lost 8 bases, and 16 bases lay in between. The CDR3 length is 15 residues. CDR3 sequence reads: CASSLVAAKGPTQYF. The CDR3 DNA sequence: TGTGCCAGCAGTTTAGTAGCCGCGAAAGGTCCTACGCAGTATTTT.

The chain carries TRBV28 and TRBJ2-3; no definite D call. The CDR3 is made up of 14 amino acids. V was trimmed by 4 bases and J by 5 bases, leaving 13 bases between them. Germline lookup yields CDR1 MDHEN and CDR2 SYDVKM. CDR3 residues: CASSSRLRQDTQYF. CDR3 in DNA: TGTGCCAGCAGTTCCCGACTCCGCCAAGATACGCAGTATTTT.

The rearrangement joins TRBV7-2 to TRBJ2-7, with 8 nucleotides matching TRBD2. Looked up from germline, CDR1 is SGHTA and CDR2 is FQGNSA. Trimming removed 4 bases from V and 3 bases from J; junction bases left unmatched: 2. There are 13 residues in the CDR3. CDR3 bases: TGTGCCAGCAGCTCGGGACTAGGCTACGAGCAGTACTTC. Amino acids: CASSSGLGYEQYF.

The CDR3 DNA sequence: TGTGCCAGCAGGGAGACTAGCGGGAGGGCCCCTCGGAATGAGCAGTTCTTC. Amino acids: CASRETSGRAPRNEQFF. The genes are TRBV6-5 and TRBJ2-1; 14 bases fit TRBD2. This CDR3 has 17 amino acids. Unmatched junction bases numbered 11, after V lost 6 bases and J lost 7 bases. Germline CDR1 is MNHEY and CDR2 is SVGAGI.

CDR3 bases: TGTGCCAGTAGTATTCGTGGGGCAGGGTCTGGGGCCAACGTCCTGACTTTC. Protein: CASSIRGAGSGANVLTF. The chain has TRBV19 and TRBJ2-6; TRBD1 is a possible D gene (5 bases). V was cut by 3 bases and J by 1 base, with 13 bases left in between. Germline assignment: CDR1 LNHDA and CDR2 SQIVND (reference sequence). CDR3 length equals 17 residues.

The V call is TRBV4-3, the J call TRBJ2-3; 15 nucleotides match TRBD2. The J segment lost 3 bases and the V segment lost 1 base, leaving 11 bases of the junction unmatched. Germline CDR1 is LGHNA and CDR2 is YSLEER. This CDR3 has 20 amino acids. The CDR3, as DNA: TGCGCCAGCAGCCAAGGGAAGGGACTAGCGGGAGGCTTAAAAACAGATACGCAGTATTTT. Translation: CASSQGKGLAGGLKTDTQYF.

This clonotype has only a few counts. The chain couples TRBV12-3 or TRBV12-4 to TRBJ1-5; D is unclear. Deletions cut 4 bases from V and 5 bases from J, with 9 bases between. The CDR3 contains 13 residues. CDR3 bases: TGTGCCAGCAGTTCGGGAGTTCATCAGCCCCAGCATTTT. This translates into CASSSGVHQPQHF.

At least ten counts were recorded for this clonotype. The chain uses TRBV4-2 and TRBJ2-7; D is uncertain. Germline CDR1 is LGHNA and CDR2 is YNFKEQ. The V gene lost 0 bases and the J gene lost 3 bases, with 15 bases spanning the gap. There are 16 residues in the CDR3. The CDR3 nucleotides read TGTGCCAGCAGCCAAGATAGAGACCTCGAGAGCTACGAGCAGTACTTC. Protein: CASSQDRDLESYEQYF.

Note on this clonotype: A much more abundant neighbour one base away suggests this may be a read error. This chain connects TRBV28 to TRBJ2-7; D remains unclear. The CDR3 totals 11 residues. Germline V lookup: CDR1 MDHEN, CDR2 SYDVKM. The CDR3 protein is CASLNHYERYF. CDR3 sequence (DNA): TGTGCCAGTCTTAACCACTACGAGCGGTACTTC.

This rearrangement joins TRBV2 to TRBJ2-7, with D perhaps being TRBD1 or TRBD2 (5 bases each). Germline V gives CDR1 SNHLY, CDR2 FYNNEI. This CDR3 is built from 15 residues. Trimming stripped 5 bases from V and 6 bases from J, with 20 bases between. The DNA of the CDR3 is TGTGCCAGCAGTCTTACCCGGGGCCGGCTTTCCGAGCAGTACTTC. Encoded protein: CASSLTRGRLSEQYF.

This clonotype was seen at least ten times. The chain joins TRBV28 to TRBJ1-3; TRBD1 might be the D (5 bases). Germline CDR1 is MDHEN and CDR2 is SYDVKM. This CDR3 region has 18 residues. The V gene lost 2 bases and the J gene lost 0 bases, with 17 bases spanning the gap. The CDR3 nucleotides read TGTGCCAGCAGTTTAGGGGAGGGACTCCCGATCTCTGGAAACACCATATATTTT. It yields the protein CASSLGEGLPISGNTIYF.